The entry that follows covers one T cell receptor (beta chain) sequence. The source of the sample is a study of T cell changes during pregnancy in multiple sclerosis. Profiling relied on immunoSEQ multiplex PCR, and the TCRdb table lists in-frame clones only, not all of them. The sample comprises 30,000 to 35,000 clones, about nine tenths of which are singletons, and around 11% rests with the top ten. Germline CDR1 and CDR2: SGHTA and FQGTGA. V was pared by 0 bases and J by 8 bases, with 4 bases of the junction left unmatched. The CDR3 covers 16 residues. Material: CD8+ T cells from peripheral blood mononuclear cells, obtained before pregnancy. The receptor was isolated from a female donor with multiple sclerosis, enrolled in a pregnancy study. The rearrangement joins TRBV7-3 to TRBJ2-1; 13 bases are a match to TRBD2. The CDR3 protein is CASSLTLAGGQDEQFF. For the CDR3, the DNA is TGTGCCAGCAGCTTAACACTAGCGGGGGGGCAAGATGAGCAGTTCTTC.